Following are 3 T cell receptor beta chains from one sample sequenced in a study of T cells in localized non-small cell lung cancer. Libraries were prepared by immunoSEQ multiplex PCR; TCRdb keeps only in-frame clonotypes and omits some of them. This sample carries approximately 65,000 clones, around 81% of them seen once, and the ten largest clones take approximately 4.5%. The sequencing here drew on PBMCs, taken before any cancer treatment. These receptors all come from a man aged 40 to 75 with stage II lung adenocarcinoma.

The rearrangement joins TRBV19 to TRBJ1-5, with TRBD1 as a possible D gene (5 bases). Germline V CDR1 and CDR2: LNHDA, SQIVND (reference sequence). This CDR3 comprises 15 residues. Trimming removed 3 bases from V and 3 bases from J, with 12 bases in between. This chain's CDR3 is CASSIGARANQPQHF. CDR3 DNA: TGTGCCAGTAGTATTGGGGCCAGAGCCAATCAGCCCCAGCATTTT.

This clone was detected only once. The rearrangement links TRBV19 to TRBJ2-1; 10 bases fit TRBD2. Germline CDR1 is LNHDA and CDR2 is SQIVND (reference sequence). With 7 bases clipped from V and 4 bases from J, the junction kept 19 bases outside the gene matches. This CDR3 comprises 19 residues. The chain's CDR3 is CASNYRPGVPSGSYNEQFF. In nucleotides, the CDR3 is TGTGCCAGTAATTATCGGCCCGGTGTGCCTAGCGGGAGTTACAATGAGCAGTTCTTC.

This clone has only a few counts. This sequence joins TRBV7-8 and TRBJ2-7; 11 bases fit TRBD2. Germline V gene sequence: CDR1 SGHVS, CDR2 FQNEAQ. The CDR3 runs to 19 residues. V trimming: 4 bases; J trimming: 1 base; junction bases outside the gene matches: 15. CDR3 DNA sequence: TGTGCCAGCAGCTCTACTCCGGTTAGCGGGAGGGCCAAGTCCTACGAGCAGTACTTC. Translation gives CASSSTPVSGRAKSYEQYF. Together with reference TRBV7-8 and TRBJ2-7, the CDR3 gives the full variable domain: GAGVSQSPRYKVAKRGQDVALRCDPISGHVSLFWYQQALGQGPEFLTYFQNEAQLDKSGLPSDRFFAERPEGSVSTLKIQRTQQEDSAVYLCASSSTPVSGRAKSYEQYFGPGTRLTVT.